The entry below gives a single TCR beta chain sequence along with its context. Its antigen remains unidentified. The data were obtained in a study of cytomegalovirus exposure and HLA in healthy donors. Across the whole study: Membership in the Caucasian-associated ancestry cluster was found for 75% to 85% of roughly 400 genotyped donors.

It was with 60 Vbeta and 13 Jbeta primers that the PCR ran. Sequencing used immunoSEQ multiplex PCR; TCRdb keeps in-frame clones, though not all of them. This sample has roughly 130,000 clones; about four fifths occur once, and the top ten carry under 4.5%. Nominally healthy donors were sampled, though unrecorded immune exposures were likely. General observations from the study: A link between a missense DCLRE1C variant and TCR beta V- and J-gene trimming emerged from a later analysis. Indistinguishability led to the exclusion of some V segments, TRBV6-2 and TRBV6-3 included.

The germline V gene has CDR1 SGDLS and CDR2 YYNGEE. Trimming removed 3 bases at V and 9 bases at J, with 19 bases between. The CDR3 is made up of 15 amino acids. Sequencing was carried out using PBMCs. The chain carries TRBV9 and TRBJ2-1; D is perhaps TRBD2 (6 bases). The clonotype originates from a woman aged 40-49 years in good health and CMV-seronegative. CDR3 sequence: CASSAAGTSPAEQFF. As DNA, the CDR3 is TGTGCCAGCAGCGCGGCTGGGACTTCGCCGGCTGAGCAGTTCTTC.